The T cell receptor (beta chain) described here comes from a study of CD4 T cells in relation to SARS-CoV-2 and coronaviruses. On the study more broadly: The negative reference was HIV-1 Nef peptide pool or peptide-free culture.

The germline V gene encodes CDR1 LNHDA and CDR2 SQIVND (reference sequence). The V gene lost 7 bases and the J gene lost 0 bases, with 15 bases spanning the gap. The CDR3 totals 15 residues. Unexposed donor CD4+ T cells date from about 2011-2018, before the COVID-19 pandemic. CD4+ T cells were isolated from the cells after about 11 days of culture. Method: immunoSEQ multiplex PCR; TCRdb's copy keeps in-frame clones and lacks some. The sample consists of 22,000 or so clones, 68% of them appearing once. On this clone itself: Its matching antigen is unknown.

What was sequenced was CD4+ T cells from PBMCs, cultured in vitro. The rearrangement uses TRBV19 and TRBJ1-1; D is unresolved. The receptor comes from a human donor in good health. The CDR3 loop is CASTIGAGMNTEAFF. The DNA for the CDR3 is TGTGCCAGTACCATAGGTGCAGGCATGAACACTGAAGCTTTCTTT.